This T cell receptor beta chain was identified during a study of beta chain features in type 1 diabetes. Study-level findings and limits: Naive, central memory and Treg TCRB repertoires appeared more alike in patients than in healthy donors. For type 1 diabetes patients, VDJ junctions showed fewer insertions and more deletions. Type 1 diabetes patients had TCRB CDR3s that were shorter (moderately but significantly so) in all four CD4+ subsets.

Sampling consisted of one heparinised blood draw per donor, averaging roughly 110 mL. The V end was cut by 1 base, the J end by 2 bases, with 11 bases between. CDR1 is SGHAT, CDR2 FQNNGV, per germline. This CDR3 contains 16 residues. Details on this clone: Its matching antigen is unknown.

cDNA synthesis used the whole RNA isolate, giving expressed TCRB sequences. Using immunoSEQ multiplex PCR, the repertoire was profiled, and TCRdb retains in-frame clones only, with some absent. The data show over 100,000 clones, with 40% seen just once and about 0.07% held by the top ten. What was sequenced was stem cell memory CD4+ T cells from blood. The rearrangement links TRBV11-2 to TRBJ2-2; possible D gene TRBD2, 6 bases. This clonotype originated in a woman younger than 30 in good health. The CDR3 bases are TGTGCCAGCAGCTTAGTGGGTAGCGGTAACACCGGGGAGCTGTTTTTT. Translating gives CASSLVGSGNTGELFF.